The 8 T cell receptor beta chains given below trace back to one sample, sequenced in a study of CD8 T cells in Susac syndrome. Reverse transcription of about 0.45 to 1 ug RNA used random hexamers. Using its own MiXCR run on the immunoSEQ multiplex PCR reads, TCRdb lists one record per CDR3 protein. The sample includes about 240,000 distinct CDR3 sequences, less than 96% of them seen just once. Sequencing was done on a sample of CD4+ T cells from PBMCs. These receptors were collected from a human donor with Susac syndrome.

Here the CDR3 reads CASSFRGYPYEQYF. Written as DNA, the CDR3 is TGTGCCAGCAGTTTCAGGGGATACCCCTACGAGCAGTACTTC. This chain joins TRBV27 and TRBJ2-7; a weak D match, TRBD1 (6 bases). The germline V gene has CDR1 MNHEY and CDR2 SMNVEV (reference sequence). Between the trimmed V and J ends, which lost 3 bases and 2 bases, there was a span of 11 bases. The CDR3 length is 14 residues.

The rearrangement links TRBV4-1 to TRBJ2-7, with D perhaps TRBD2 (6 bases). The CDR3 contains 17 residues. V was shortened by 4 bases and J by 3 bases, with 22 bases between the two germline ends. In germline, CDR1 is MGHRA, CDR2 YSYEKL. CDR3 loop: CASSRGTDRAAYYEQYF. The CDR3 DNA is TGCGCCAGCAGCCGAGGGACTGACCGAGCAGCGTACTACGAGCAGTACTTC.

The rearrangement links TRBV29-1 to TRBJ1-3; 7 bases are shared with TRBD1. The V segment lost 5 bases and the J segment 2 bases; nucleotides outside the gene matches: 3. The CDR3 extends over 13 amino acids. Germline assignment: CDR1 SQVTM and CDR2 ANQGSEA. The CDR3 protein is CSVTRGPGNTIYF. In DNA form, the CDR3 reads TGCAGCGTTACGAGGGGGCCTGGAAACACCATATATTTT.

This chain uses TRBV3-1 with TRBJ1-1, with D tentatively TRBD1 (6 bases). The CDR3 has 18 residues. V was trimmed by 1 base and J by 0 bases, leaving 18 bases between them. Germline CDR1 and CDR2: LGHDT and YNNKEL (reference sequence). CDR3 amino acids: CASSQGGPSIYMNTEAFF. The CDR3 DNA reads TGTGCCAGCAGCCAAGGGGGGCCTTCCATCTACATGAACACTGAAGCTTTCTTT.

The chain couples TRBV20-1 to TRBJ1-3; D is unresolved. This CDR3 has 13 amino acids. Germline CDR1 and CDR2: DFQATT and SNEGSKA (reference sequence). Deletions cut 3 bases from V and 3 bases from J, with 9 bases between. CDR3 in amino acids: CSARRTVGNTIYF. In DNA form, the CDR3 reads TGCAGTGCTAGGCGGACCGTTGGAAACACCATATATTTT.

J is TRBJ2-2 and V is TRBV29-1, with D perhaps given as TRBD1 or TRBD2 (5 bases each). Germline V lookup: CDR1 SQVTM, CDR2 ANQGSEA. There are 13 residues in the CDR3. Trimming took off 3 bases at V and 6 bases at J, with 11 bases between the two ends. This chain's CDR3 is CSVEGVVAGELFF. CDR3 sequence (DNA): TGCAGCGTTGAGGGGGTGGTGGCCGGGGAGCTGTTTTTT.

The gene calls are TRBV20-1 and TRBJ2-1, with TRBD2 identical over 8 bases. J was trimmed by 3 bases and V by 6 bases; bases with no gene match: 7. The length of the CDR3 is 14 residues. From germline, CDR1 is DFQATT and CDR2 SNEGSKA (reference sequence). CDR3 coding DNA: TGCAGTGCCCAACCAGGGACTAGCTACAATGAGCAGTTCTTC. Amino acid sequence: CSAQPGTSYNEQFF.

The V gene is TRBV30, the J gene TRBJ2-1; 11 bases map to TRBD2. The germline CDR1 and CDR2 sequences are GTSNPN and SVGIG (reference sequence). Germline trimming cut 7 bases from V and 8 bases from J; bases unmatched to any gene: 7. The CDR3 covers 13 residues. Here the CDR3 reads CASTSGGSHEQFF. In DNA form, the CDR3 reads TGTGCCTCCACTAGCGGGGGATCGCATGAGCAGTTCTTC.